These 3 T cell receptor beta chains were all obtained from the same sample, sequenced in a study of blood T cell repertoires in COVID-19. The table came from immunoSEQ multiplex PCR; TCRdb's copy has only in-frame clones and leaves some out. Among around 340,000 clones listed, approximately 89% were seen once. The specimen was peripheral blood. Receptor source: a woman in her fifties or sixties with COVID-19, enrolled during active disease.

In its sample, this clone was seen a few times. The chain couples TRBV10-3 to TRBJ1-5; 9 bases line up with TRBD1. From germline, CDR1 is ENHRY and CDR2 SYGVKD. V was pared by 6 bases and J by 3 bases, with 6 bases of the junction left unmatched. The CDR3 length is 15 residues. CDR3 sequence: CAISMGQGNNQPQHF. The CDR3 region has the DNA TGTGCCATCAGCATGGGACAGGGAAACAATCAGCCCCAGCATTTT.

CDR3 in amino acids: CASSLSGGTHNQPQHF. Here the CDR3 DNA reads TGTGCCAGCAGCTTATCGGGGGGGACACACAATCAGCCCCAGCATTTT. The gene calls are TRBV7-9 and TRBJ1-5, with a weak D call TRBD1 (6 bases). The CDR3 has 16 residues. From germline, CDR1 is SEHNR and CDR2 FQNEAQ (reference sequence). Trimming cost V 2 bases and J 3 bases, with 14 bases left between them.

The chain is built from TRBV28 and TRBJ2-1; a possible D gene is TRBD2 (5 bases). The CDR3 length is 14 residues. CDR1 MDHEN and CDR2 SYDVKM come from the germline V gene. V was cut by 7 bases and J by 6 bases, with 16 bases left in between. The CDR3 loop is CASKTNPRGNEQFF. DNA for the CDR3: TGTGCCAGCAAAACGAACCCCCGGGGCAATGAGCAGTTCTTC.